This T cell receptor beta chain was obtained from a study of Ad26.COV2.S vaccination and SARS-CoV-2 variants. The overall study: The vaccine Ad26.COV2.S was put into the muscle once, or twice with 56 days between. General study points: Individuals receiving vaccine had higher spike-specific TCR breadth than placebo recipients did. For non-spike TCRs, breadth in vaccine recipients resembled that in placebo recipients.

Treatment specified: around 19 received Ad26.COV2.S at low or high dose, single or two shots; a few received placebo; per-sample allocation not given. Specimens were obtained on day 63 following the first vaccine or placebo injection. This vaccine is an Ad26 vector that expresses the Wuhan-strain SARS-CoV-2 spike. TCRdb keeps only in-frame clones here, not all; method: immunoSEQ multiplex PCR. This table has 430,000 or so clones, around 90% appearing once. For this clone: The antigen is undetermined.

The sequencing here drew on peripheral blood, taken in a trial of Ad26.COV2.S vaccine versus placebo. This clonotype was obtained from a person between 18 and 65 years old who received the Ad26.COV2.S COVID-19 vaccine or a placebo.

The CDR3 coding sequence is TGTGCCAGCAGCCCGACGGGGACGGCTAATGAAAAACTGTTTTTT. Its protein product is CASSPTGTANEKLFF. The chain joins TRBV7-8 to TRBJ1-4; TRBD1 is a possible D gene (5 bases). V lost 5 bases and J 3 bases, leaving 13 bases between the germline ends. The CDR3 covers 15 residues. CDR1 is SGHVS and CDR2 is FQNEAQ in the germline V gene.